These T cell receptor beta chains were read from a single sample in a study of CD8 T cells in Susac syndrome. TCRdb used MiXCR to reprocess the immunoSEQ multiplex PCR reads, holding one entry per CDR3 protein. The sample contains 150,000 or so distinct CDR3 sequences, around 95% of which appear only once. Input material: CD4+ T cells from PBMCs. These receptors all stem from a human donor with Susac syndrome. The CDR3 runs from the conserved cysteine through the conserved F or W. D genes are given only for firm matches. Only part of the rows carry a size: once, few, many, or a class if the clone is expanded.

>-|-|TRBV28|TRBJ1-5
TGTGCCAGCAGTTCCGAGCGGACATTTGGGCAGCCCCAGCATTTT
CASSSERTFGQPQHF
>-|-|TRBV5-1|TRBJ2-7
TGCGCCAGCAGGGAAGGGGTTACCTACGAGCAGTACTTC
CASREGVTYEQYF
>-|TRBD2|TRBV7-9|TRBJ2-1
TGTGCCAGCAGCTCCTACCGGGAGGCGGATGAGCAGTTCTTC
CASSSYREADEQFF
>once|-|TRBV29-1|TRBJ1-5
TGCAGCGTTGTATCGGGCCTCAATCAGCCCCAGCATTTT
CSVVSGLNQPQHF
>once|-|TRBV5-1|TRBJ1-2
TGCGCCAGCAGCCCATCGGCGGGGCGGAACTATGGCTACACCTTC
CASSPSAGRNYGYTF
>-|TRBD2|TRBV6-6|TRBJ2-4
TGTGCCAGCAGTTCCATACCGGGGGGTGACATTCAGTACTTC
CASSSIPGGDIQYF
>-|-|TRBV20-1|TRBJ1-5
TGCAGTGCTAGTTTCCAAACAGCCCAGCATTTT
CSASFQTAQHF
>-|TRBD2|TRBV7-2|TRBJ2-1
TGTGCCAGCAGCTTAGGACGCGGGAGAGAAGTCAATGAGCAGTTCTTC
CASSLGRGREVNEQFF
>-|-|TRBV30|TRBJ2-6
TGTGCCTGGAGACAGGGTCCCGGGGCCAACGTCCTGACTTTC
CAWRQGPGANVLTF
>-|TRBD1|TRBV28|TRBJ2-7
TGTGCCAGCAGTTCCCCGACAGGGTGGGGCTCCTACGAGCAGTACTTC
CASSSPTGWGSYEQYF
>-|TRBD1|TRBV12-3/TRBV12-4|TRBJ1-1
TGTGCCAGCAGGCCACTCGACAGGGGCGGCAGGAACACTGAAGCTTTCTTT
CASRPLDRGGRNTEAFF
>-|-|TRBV6-6|TRBJ2-7
TGTGCCAGCCTCTCAGGGTCCAAGCAGTACTTC
CASLSGSKQYF
>-|-|TRBV6-1|TRBJ2-7
TGTGCCGTACGCAGGGGAGTCTACGAGCAGTACTTC
CAVRRGVYEQYF